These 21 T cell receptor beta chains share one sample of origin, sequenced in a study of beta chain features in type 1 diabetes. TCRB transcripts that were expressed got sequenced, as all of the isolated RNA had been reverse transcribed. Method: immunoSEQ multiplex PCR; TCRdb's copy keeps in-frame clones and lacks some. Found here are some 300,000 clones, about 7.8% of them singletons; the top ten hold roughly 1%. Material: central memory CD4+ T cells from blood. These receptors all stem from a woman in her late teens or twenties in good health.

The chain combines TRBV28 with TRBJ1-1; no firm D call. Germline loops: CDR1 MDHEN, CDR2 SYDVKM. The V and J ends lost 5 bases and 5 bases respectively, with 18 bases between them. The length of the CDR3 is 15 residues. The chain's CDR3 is CASSPPGSIVTEAFF. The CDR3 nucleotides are TGTGCCAGCAGTCCACCGGGTTCCATCGTAACTGAAGCTTTCTTT.

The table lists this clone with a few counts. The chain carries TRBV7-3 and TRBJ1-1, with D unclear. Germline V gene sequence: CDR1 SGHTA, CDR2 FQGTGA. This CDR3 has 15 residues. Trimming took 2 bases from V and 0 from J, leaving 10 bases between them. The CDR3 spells CASSLSNLMNTEAFF. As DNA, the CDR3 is TGTGCCAGCAGCTTATCGAATCTCATGAACACTGAAGCTTTCTTT.

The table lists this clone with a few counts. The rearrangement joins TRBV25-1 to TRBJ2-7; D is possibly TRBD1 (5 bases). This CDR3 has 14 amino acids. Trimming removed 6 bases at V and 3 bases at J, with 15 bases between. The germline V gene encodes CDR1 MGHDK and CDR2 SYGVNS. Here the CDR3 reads CASRGTGVGYEQYF. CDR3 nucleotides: TGTGCCAGCAGAGGAACAGGTGTCGGCTACGAGCAGTACTTC.

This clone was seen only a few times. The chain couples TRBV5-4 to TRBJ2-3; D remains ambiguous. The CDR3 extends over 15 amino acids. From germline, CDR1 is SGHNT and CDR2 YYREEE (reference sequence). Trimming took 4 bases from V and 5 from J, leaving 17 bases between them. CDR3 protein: CASSQDETEGDTQYF. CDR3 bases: TGTGCCAGCAGCCAAGATGAAACAGAAGGAGATACGCAGTATTTT.

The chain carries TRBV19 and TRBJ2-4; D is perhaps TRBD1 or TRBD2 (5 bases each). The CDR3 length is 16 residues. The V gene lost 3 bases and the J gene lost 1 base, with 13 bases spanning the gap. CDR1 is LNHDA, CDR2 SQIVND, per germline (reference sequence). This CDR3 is CASSIPKWGAKNIQYF. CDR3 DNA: TGTGCCAGTAGTATCCCTAAGTGGGGGGCCAAAAACATTCAGTACTTC.

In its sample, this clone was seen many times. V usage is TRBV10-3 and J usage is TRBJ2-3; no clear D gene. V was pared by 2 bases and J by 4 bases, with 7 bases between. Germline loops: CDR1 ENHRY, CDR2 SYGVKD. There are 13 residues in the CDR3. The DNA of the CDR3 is TGTGCCATCAGTGAGCGTCATGCAGATACGCAGTATTTT. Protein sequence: CAISERHADTQYF.

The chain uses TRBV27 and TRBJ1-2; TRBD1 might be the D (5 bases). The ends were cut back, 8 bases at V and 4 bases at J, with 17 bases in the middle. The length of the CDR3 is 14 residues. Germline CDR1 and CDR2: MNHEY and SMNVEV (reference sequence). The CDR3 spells CASAKGRGSYGYTF. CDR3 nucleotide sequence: TGTGCCAGCGCGAAAGGGAGGGGAAGCTATGGCTACACCTTC.

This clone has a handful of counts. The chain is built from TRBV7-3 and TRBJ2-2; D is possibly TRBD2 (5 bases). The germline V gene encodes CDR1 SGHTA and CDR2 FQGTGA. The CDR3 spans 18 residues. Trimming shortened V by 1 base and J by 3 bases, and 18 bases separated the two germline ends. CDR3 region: CASSLKAGNGWDTGELFF. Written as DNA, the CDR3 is TGTGCCAGCAGCTTAAAGGCGGGTAACGGTTGGGACACCGGGGAGCTGTTTTTT.

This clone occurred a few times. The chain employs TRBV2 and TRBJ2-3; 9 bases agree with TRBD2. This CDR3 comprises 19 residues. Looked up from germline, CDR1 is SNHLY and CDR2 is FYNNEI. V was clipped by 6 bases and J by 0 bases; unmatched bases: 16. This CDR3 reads CASSAAGGFMSASTDTQYF. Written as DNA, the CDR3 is TGTGCCAGCAGCGCAGCGGGGGGCTTTATGAGTGCTAGCACAGATACGCAGTATTTT.

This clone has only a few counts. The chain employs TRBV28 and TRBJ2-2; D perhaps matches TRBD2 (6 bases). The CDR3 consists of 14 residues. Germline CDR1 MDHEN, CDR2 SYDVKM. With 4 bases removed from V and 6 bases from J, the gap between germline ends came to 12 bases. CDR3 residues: CASSSYRGAGELFF. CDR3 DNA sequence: TGTGCCAGCAGTTCCTACCGCGGGGCCGGGGAGCTGTTTTTT.

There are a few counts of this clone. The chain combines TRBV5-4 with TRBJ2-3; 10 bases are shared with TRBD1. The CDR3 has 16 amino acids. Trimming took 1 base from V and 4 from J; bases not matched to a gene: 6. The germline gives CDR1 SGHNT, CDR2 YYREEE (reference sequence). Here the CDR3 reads CASSLRDRGSSDTQYF. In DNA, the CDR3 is TGTGCCAGCAGCTTGAGGGACAGGGGATCCTCAGATACGCAGTATTTT.

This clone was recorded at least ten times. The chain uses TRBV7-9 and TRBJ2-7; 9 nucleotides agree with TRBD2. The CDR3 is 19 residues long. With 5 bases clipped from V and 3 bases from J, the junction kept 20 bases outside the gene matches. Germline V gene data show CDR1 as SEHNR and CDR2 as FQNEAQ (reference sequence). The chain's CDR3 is CASSPLPALGGRALYEQYF. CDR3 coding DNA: TGTGCCAGCAGCCCCCTCCCGGCGCTAGGCGGGAGGGCCCTCTACGAGCAGTACTTC. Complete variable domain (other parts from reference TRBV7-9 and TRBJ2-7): DTGVSQNPRHKITKRGQNVTFRCDPISEHNRLYWYRQTLGQGPEFLTYFQNEAQLEKSRLLSDRFSAERPKGSFSTLEIQRTEQGDSAMYLCASSPLPALGGRALYEQYFGPGTRLTVT.

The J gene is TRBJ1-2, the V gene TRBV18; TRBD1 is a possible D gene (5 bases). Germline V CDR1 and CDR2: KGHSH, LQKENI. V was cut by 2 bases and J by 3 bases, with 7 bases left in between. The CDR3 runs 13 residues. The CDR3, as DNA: TGTGCCAGCTCACCAATGGGGGACTATGGCTACACCTTC. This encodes CASSPMGDYGYTF.

The CDR3: CASSLEGARNQPQHF. DNA for the CDR3: TGTGCCAGCAGCTTAGAGGGGGCGCGGAATCAGCCCCAGCATTTT. This chain connects TRBV7-2 to TRBJ1-5; 7 bases are shared with TRBD1. With V trimmed by 1 base and J by 4 bases, 4 bases remained unmatched. The germline CDR1 and CDR2 sequences are SGHTA and FQGNSA. The length of the CDR3 is 15 residues.

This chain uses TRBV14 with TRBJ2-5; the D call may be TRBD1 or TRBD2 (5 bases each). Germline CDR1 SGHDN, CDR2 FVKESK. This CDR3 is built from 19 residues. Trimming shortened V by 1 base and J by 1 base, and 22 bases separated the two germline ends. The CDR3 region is CASSQGQREGPYLQETQYF. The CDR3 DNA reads TGTGCCAGCAGCCAAGGGCAACGCGAGGGACCTTACCTCCAAGAGACCCAGTACTTC.

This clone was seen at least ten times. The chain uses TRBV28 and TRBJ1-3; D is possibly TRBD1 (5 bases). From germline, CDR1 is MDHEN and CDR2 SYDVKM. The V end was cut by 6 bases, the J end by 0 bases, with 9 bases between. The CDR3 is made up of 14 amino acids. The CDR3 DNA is TGTGCCAGCAGATCAGGGAGCTCTGGAAACACCATATATTTT. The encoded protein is CASRSGSSGNTIYF.

CDR3 sequence: CASSPGPTLSSGANVLTF. The CDR3 DNA reads as TGTGCCAGCAGCCCAGGGCCGACTCTTAGCTCTGGGGCCAACGTCCTGACTTTC. The chain has TRBV9 and TRBJ2-6; D possibly corresponds to TRBD1 (5 bases). The V gene's germline CDR1 is SGDLS and CDR2 YYNGEE. V was clipped by 4 bases and J by 0 bases, with 17 bases between them. The CDR3 runs 18 residues.

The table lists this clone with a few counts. CDR3 sequence: CASTRYNTEAFF. The DNA of the CDR3 is TGTGCCAGCACCAGGTACAACACTGAAGCTTTCTTT. This chain links TRBV6-6 with TRBJ1-1; no firm D call. The V and J ends lost 7 bases and 2 bases respectively, with 8 bases between them. Germline V gene data show CDR1 as MNHNY and CDR2 as SVGAGI (reference sequence). The CDR3 runs 12 residues.

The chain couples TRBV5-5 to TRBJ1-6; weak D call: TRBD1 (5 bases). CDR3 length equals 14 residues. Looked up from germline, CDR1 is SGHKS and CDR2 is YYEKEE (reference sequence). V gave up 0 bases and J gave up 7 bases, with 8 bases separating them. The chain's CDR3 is CASSLGQLNSPLHF. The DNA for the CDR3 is TGTGCCAGCAGCTTGGGACAGCTGAATTCACCCCTCCACTTT.

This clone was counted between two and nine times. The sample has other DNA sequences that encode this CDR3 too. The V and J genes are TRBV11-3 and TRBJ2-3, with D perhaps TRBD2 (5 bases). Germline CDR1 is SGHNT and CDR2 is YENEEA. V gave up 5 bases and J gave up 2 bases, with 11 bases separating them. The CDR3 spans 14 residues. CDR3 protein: CASSLDGNTDTQYF. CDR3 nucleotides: TGTGCCAGCAGCCTGGACGGGAACACAGATACGCAGTATTTT.

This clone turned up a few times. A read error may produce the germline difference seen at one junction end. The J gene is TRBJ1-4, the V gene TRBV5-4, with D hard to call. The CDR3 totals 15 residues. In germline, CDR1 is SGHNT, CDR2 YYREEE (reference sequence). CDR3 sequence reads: CASSLRRATNEKLFF. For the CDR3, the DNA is TGCGCCAGCAGCCTGCGACGTGCGACTAATGAAAAACTGTTTTTT.